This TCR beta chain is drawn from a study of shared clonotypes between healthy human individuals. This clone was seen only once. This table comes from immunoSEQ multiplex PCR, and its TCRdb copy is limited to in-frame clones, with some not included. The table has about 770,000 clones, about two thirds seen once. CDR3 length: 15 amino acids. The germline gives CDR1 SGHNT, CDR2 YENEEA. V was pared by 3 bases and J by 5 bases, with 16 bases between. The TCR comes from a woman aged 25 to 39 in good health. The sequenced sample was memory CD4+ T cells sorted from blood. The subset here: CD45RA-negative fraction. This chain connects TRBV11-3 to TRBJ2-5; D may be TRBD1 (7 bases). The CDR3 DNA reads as TGTGCCAGCAGCTTTCGACAGGGAGGTCGGGAGACCCAGTACTTC. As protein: CASSFRQGGRETQYF.